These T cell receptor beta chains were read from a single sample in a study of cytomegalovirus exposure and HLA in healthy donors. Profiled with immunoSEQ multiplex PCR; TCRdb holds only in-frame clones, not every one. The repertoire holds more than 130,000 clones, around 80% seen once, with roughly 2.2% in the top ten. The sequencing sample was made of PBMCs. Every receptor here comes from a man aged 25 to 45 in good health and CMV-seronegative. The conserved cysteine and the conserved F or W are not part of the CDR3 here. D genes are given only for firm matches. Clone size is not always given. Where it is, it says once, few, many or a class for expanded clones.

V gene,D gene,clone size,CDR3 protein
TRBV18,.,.,ASSPPSSYEQY
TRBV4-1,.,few,ASSQGPWGGTQY
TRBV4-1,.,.,ASSPNQRVSGIGTEAF
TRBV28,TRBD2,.,ASSRREGETQY
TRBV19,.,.,ASSPRDLPTDTQY
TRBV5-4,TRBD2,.,ASSLAAGGPWETQY
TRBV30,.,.,AWSIKTAANTGELF
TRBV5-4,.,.,ASSLDRAPFYEQY
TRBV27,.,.,ASSLSRTNNEQF
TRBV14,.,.,ASSQGGRGSGNTIY
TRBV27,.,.,ASRIGTKSSYEQY
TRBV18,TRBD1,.,ASSGQGLDYGYT
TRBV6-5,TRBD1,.,ASRPQTGLWGEAF
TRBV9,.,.,ASSVGLEANNEQF
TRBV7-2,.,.,ASSRGAGDYGYT
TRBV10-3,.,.,ATWTDSGANVLT
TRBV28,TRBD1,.,ASYRGLGTEAF
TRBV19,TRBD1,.,ASSTRQGAGYQPQH
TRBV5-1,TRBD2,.,ASSLASRTRPHEQY
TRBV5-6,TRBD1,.,ASSRQGTHNEQY
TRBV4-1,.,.,ATLTNTGELF
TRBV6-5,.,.,ASSYDGGAGNSPLH
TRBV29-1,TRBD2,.,SVIGGGLEQY
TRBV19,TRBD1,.,ASSRQGDRGLNTEAF
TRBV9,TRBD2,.,ASSVDGRVLNEQF
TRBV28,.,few,ASSSQGVTNEKLF
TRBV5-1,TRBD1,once,ASSPEPMGQGYNEQF
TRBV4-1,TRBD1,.,ASSRMTGRGQPQH
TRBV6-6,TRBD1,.,ASSYSTGMETQY
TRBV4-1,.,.,ASSPSFGVAALSYEQY
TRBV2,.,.,ASSPGGIYGYT
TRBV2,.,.,ASSVWEQANEQF
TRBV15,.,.,ATSRDALGGSTDTQY
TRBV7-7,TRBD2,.,ASSITSGRIFGETQY
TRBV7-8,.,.,ASSHRRASYNEQF
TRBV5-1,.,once,ASTHPRGNTGELF
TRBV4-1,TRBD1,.,ASSQSTAGGTDYNQPQH
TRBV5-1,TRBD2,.,ASSFGGTSGSRTDTQY
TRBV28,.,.,ASKMGQGTYNEQF
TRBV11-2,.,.,ASSLLGAQETQY
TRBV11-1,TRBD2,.,ASSLTGTSLWGQY
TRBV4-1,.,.,ASSQGGGWQPQN
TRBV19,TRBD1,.,ASSIFFGGRDRDHEQY
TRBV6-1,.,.,ASSGQEEVYEQY
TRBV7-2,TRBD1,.,ASSIDRERAGNYGYT
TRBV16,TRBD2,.,ASSPNLGREETDTQY
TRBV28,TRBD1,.,ASTRTGLGIAKNIQY
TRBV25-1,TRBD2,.,ATGASGRADGVYNEQF
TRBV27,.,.,ASSLSAGGNTEAF
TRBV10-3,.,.,AISGLQGPGETQY
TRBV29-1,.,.,SVDQGGSGDEQY
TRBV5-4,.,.,ASSPPPGTNYGYT
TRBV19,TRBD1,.,ASSSRTGPQPQH
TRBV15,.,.,ATSRVAGNTEAF
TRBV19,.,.,ASSTLNTGELF
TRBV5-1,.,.,ASSFSGAENTEAF
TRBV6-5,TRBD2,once,ASTPSGSSGELF